In its sample, the clone carrying this T cell receptor beta chain was seen once. What it binds is not known. MiXCR was run by TCRdb on the 5' RACE reads, yielding one entry per CDR3 protein. In the table there are about 540,000 distinct CDR3 sequences, roughly 13% of which are singletons. This sample is drawn from a study of CD8 T cells in ankylosing spondylitis. Study-wide findings and caveats: Reportedly, disease-linked clones are significantly enriched in ankylosing spondylitis patients' matched synovial fluid. CD8+ disease-linked clones were present at relatively low frequencies in blood. Certain motif variants had earlier been reported in reactive arthritis synovial fluid and blood. For ankylosing spondylitis blood, a TCR beta motif of 7 or 8 highly homologous variants appeared characteristic.

The CDR3 loop spans 12 amino acids. Germline lookup yields CDR1 DFQATT and CDR2 SNEGSKA (reference sequence). V lost 7 bases and J 4 bases, leaving 13 bases between the germline ends. The chain combines TRBV20-1 with TRBJ1-1; TRBD1 might be the D (5 bases). This sequence was found in a male donor with ankylosing spondylitis. Sample: blood, either unsorted or a sorted T cell fraction (not recorded which). Here the CDR3 DNA reads TGCAGTGTTATACAGGCCAGCACTGAAGCTTTCTTT. It specifies CSVIQASTEAFF.